The rows below give T cell receptor beta chains drawn from one sample of a study of CD8+ T cells in alopecia areata. Here immunoSEQ multiplex PCR was the method, and the copy in TCRdb shows in-frame clones only, minus some. The data contain approximately 180,000 clones, just under 60% of them singletons. Sequenced material: CD4+ T cells sorted from blood, taken at week 0. The receptors shown here come from a human donor with alopecia areata. Each CDR3 is given with its conserved first and last residue. The D gene is left open where the match is weak. Some rows mark clone size as missing; the rest say once, few, many or name a class of expanded clone.

d_gene: -
v_gene: TRBV11-3
j_gene: TRBJ2-1
abundance: -
CDR3nt: TGTGCCAGCAGCTCGGCCTTGGGGGAGCAGTTCTTC
CDR3aa: CASSSALGEQFF

d_gene: -
v_gene: TRBV2
j_gene: TRBJ1-1
abundance: -
CDR3nt: TGTGCCAGCAGTGAAGCGCTTGGAGCTTTCTTT
CDR3aa: CASSEALGAFF

d_gene: TRBD1
v_gene: TRBV28
j_gene: TRBJ1-5
abundance: few
CDR3nt: TGTGCCAGCAGAAGGACAGGGGTCCGCGGCAATCAGCCCCAGCATTTT
CDR3aa: CASRRTGVRGNQPQHF

d_gene: TRBD1
v_gene: TRBV29-1
j_gene: TRBJ2-1
abundance: -
CDR3nt: TGCAGCGGAGGGGGCGAAGTGAATGGTGAGCAGTTCTTC
CDR3aa: CSGGGEVNGEQFF

d_gene: -
v_gene: TRBV30
j_gene: TRBJ2-7
abundance: -
CDR3nt: TGTGCCTGGAGTGGGGCGGCATACGAGCAGTACTTC
CDR3aa: CAWSGAAYEQYF

d_gene: TRBD1
v_gene: TRBV10-3
j_gene: TRBJ1-2
abundance: -
CDR3nt: TGTGCCAGCAGTCTACGGGGACAGGGAACCTATGGCTACACCTTC
CDR3aa: CASSLRGQGTYGYTF

d_gene: -
v_gene: TRBV28
j_gene: TRBJ2-4
abundance: -
CDR3nt: TGTGCCAGCAGTTCAGGGGATGCCAAAAACATTCAGTACTTC
CDR3aa: CASSSGDAKNIQYF

d_gene: TRBD2
v_gene: TRBV6-5
j_gene: TRBJ2-7
abundance: few
CDR3nt: TGTGCCAGCAGCCTCGTGGGCGGGGGGGCATACGAGCAGTACTTC
CDR3aa: CASSLVGGGAYEQYF

d_gene: -
v_gene: TRBV7-3
j_gene: TRBJ2-2
abundance: -
CDR3nt: TGTGCCAGCAGCTCTAGCCAGGTTCGCACCGGGGAGCTGTTTTTT
CDR3aa: CASSSSQVRTGELFF

d_gene: TRBD1
v_gene: TRBV20-1
j_gene: TRBJ2-7
abundance: -
CDR3nt: TGCAGTGCTGCGACAGGGGACGAGCAGTACTTC
CDR3aa: CSAATGDEQYF

d_gene: -
v_gene: TRBV10-3
j_gene: TRBJ2-6
abundance: -
CDR3nt: TGTGCCGTACGAGGAAGCTCTGGGGCCAACGTCCTGACTTTC
CDR3aa: CAVRGSSGANVLTF

d_gene: TRBD1
v_gene: TRBV23-1
j_gene: TRBJ1-5
abundance: -
CDR3nt: TGCGCCAGCAGTCATACCAGAGCCCCGGGACAGGGGCAAGTGAGTGGCAATCAGCCCCAGCATTTT
CDR3aa: CASSHTRAPGQGQVSGNQPQHF

d_gene: -
v_gene: TRBV7-9
j_gene: TRBJ2-7
abundance: -
CDR3nt: TGTGCCAGCAGCTTGGTAGTAGCTGGCGAGCAGTACTTC
CDR3aa: CASSLVVAGEQYF

d_gene: TRBD2
v_gene: TRBV11-2
j_gene: TRBJ2-2
abundance: few
CDR3nt: TGTGCCAGCAGCTTAGACGGGCGCGGGGGAGGCGGGGAGCTGTTTTTT
CDR3aa: CASSLDGRGGGGELFF

d_gene: -
v_gene: TRBV28
j_gene: TRBJ1-5
abundance: -
CDR3nt: TGTGCCAGCAACGGGCGGGTTCAGCCCCAGCATTTT
CDR3aa: CASNGRVQPQHF

d_gene: -
v_gene: TRBV2
j_gene: TRBJ1-6
abundance: -
CDR3nt: TGTGCCAGCAGGGACGTCACACGGCAGTCACCCCTCCACTTT
CDR3aa: CASRDVTRQSPLHF

d_gene: TRBD1
v_gene: TRBV2
j_gene: TRBJ1-1
abundance: -
CDR3nt: TGTGCCAGCAGGGGGGACAGTCATGAAGCTTTCTTT
CDR3aa: CASRGDSHEAFF

d_gene: -
v_gene: TRBV2
j_gene: TRBJ1-6
abundance: -
CDR3nt: TGTGCCAGCAGTGGGGAGGGGAATAATTCACCCCTCCACTTT
CDR3aa: CASSGEGNNSPLHF

d_gene: TRBD1
v_gene: TRBV4-2
j_gene: TRBJ1-6
abundance: -
CDR3nt: TGTGCCAGCAGGCCCGGGACAGACAATTCACCCCTCCACTTT
CDR3aa: CASRPGTDNSPLHF

d_gene: -
v_gene: TRBV10-2
j_gene: TRBJ2-5
abundance: -
CDR3nt: TGCGCCAGCAGTGAGGAGGAGACCCAGTACTTC
CDR3aa: CASSEEETQYF

d_gene: -
v_gene: TRBV30
j_gene: TRBJ2-6
abundance: -
CDR3nt: TGTGCCTGGTCCTCTGGGGCCAACGTCCTGACTTTC
CDR3aa: CAWSSGANVLTF

d_gene: -
v_gene: TRBV7-2
j_gene: TRBJ1-5
abundance: few
CDR3nt: TGTGCCAGCAGCTTAGTCGGCAGGGGAAATCAGCCCCAGCATTTT
CDR3aa: CASSLVGRGNQPQHF

d_gene: TRBD1
v_gene: TRBV5-1
j_gene: TRBJ2-7
abundance: -
CDR3nt: TGCGCCAGCAGCGGGACAGGCAACTACGAGCAGTACTTC
CDR3aa: CASSGTGNYEQYF

d_gene: TRBD1
v_gene: TRBV19
j_gene: TRBJ1-2
abundance: -
CDR3nt: TGTGCCACCAACCGGGACAGACTAGAAGGTGGCTACACCTTC
CDR3aa: CATNRDRLEGGYTF

d_gene: -
v_gene: TRBV5-1
j_gene: TRBJ2-5
abundance: few
CDR3nt: TGCGCCAGCAGCTCCGGACAGTTAGACGAGACCCAGTACTTC
CDR3aa: CASSSGQLDETQYF

d_gene: -
v_gene: TRBV7-9
j_gene: TRBJ1-1
abundance: -
CDR3nt: TGTGCCAGCAGCCTAAGCGTTGGTTTTGCTTTCTTT
CDR3aa: CASSLSVGFAFF

d_gene: -
v_gene: TRBV28
j_gene: TRBJ2-1
abundance: -
CDR3nt: TGTGCCAGCAGTGACAGAGGCAGCTCCTACAATGAGCAGTTCTTC
CDR3aa: CASSDRGSSYNEQFF

d_gene: -
v_gene: TRBV29-1
j_gene: TRBJ1-3
abundance: -
CDR3nt: TGCAGCGTTGGAGGGACCGTCGACTCTGGAAACACCATATATTTT
CDR3aa: CSVGGTVDSGNTIYF

d_gene: -
v_gene: TRBV29-1
j_gene: TRBJ1-1
abundance: once
CDR3nt: TGCAGCGTTGTGGGCACTGAAGCTTTCTTT
CDR3aa: CSVVGTEAFF

d_gene: -
v_gene: TRBV2
j_gene: TRBJ2-7
abundance: -
CDR3nt: TGTGCCAGCAGTGCTAGCAGGTACGAGCAGTACTTC
CDR3aa: CASSASRYEQYF

d_gene: -
v_gene: TRBV4-1
j_gene: TRBJ1-2
abundance: once
CDR3nt: TGCGCCAGCAGCCAAGATCAGGGCTTCGGTGGCTACACCTTC
CDR3aa: CASSQDQGFGGYTF

d_gene: TRBD1
v_gene: TRBV7-9
j_gene: TRBJ2-7
abundance: -
CDR3nt: TGTGCCAGCAGCTCCCGACAGGGTTCCTACGAGCAGTACTTC
CDR3aa: CASSSRQGSYEQYF

d_gene: -
v_gene: TRBV25-1
j_gene: TRBJ2-5
abundance: -
CDR3nt: TGTGCCAGCACCAAGCAGGAGACCCAGTACTTC
CDR3aa: CASTKQETQYF

d_gene: TRBD1
v_gene: TRBV4-2
j_gene: TRBJ2-4
abundance: -
CDR3nt: TGTGCCAGCAGCCAAGGGCGACAGGGAAACATTCAGTACTTC
CDR3aa: CASSQGRQGNIQYF

d_gene: TRBD1
v_gene: TRBV5-1
j_gene: TRBJ2-5
abundance: -
CDR3nt: TGCGCCAGCAGCTTGGCCAGGGGGAGCCAAGAGACCCAGTACTTC
CDR3aa: CASSLARGSQETQYF

d_gene: TRBD1
v_gene: TRBV7-9
j_gene: TRBJ1-6
abundance: -
CDR3nt: TGTGCCAGCAGCTCCTCCTCGGGACAGGGTGGTTCACCCCTCCACTTT
CDR3aa: CASSSSSGQGGSPLHF

d_gene: -
v_gene: TRBV5-1
j_gene: TRBJ2-7
abundance: once
CDR3nt: TGCGCCAGCAGTCCGATCGTCGCCGTGAGGGGGGGCTACGAGCAGTACTTC
CDR3aa: CASSPIVAVRGGYEQYF

d_gene: TRBD2
v_gene: TRBV6-5
j_gene: TRBJ2-7
abundance: -
CDR3nt: TGTGCCAGCAGTGATGGGGGGGGTCCATACGAGCAGTACTTC
CDR3aa: CASSDGGGPYEQYF

d_gene: -
v_gene: TRBV20-1
j_gene: TRBJ2-7
abundance: -
CDR3nt: TGCAGTGCCAATAGACAGTACGAGCAGTACTTC
CDR3aa: CSANRQYEQYF

d_gene: -
v_gene: TRBV6-1
j_gene: TRBJ2-2
abundance: -
CDR3nt: TGTGCCAGCAGTGAAGCTCGTTGGACCGGGGAGCTGTTTTTT
CDR3aa: CASSEARWTGELFF

d_gene: -
v_gene: TRBV12-5
j_gene: TRBJ2-6
abundance: -
CDR3nt: TGTGCTAGTGGTTTGGTACCAATTCCGGTCTCTGGGGCCAACGTCCTGACTTTC
CDR3aa: CASGLVPIPVSGANVLTF

d_gene: -
v_gene: TRBV30
j_gene: TRBJ2-3
abundance: -
CDR3nt: TGTGCCTGGAGCGCCCGGTCCAGGGGCTCTAGCACAGATACGCAGTATTTT
CDR3aa: CAWSARSRGSSTDTQYF

d_gene: -
v_gene: TRBV7-8
j_gene: TRBJ1-1
abundance: once
CDR3nt: TGTGCCTGTTCAGGAGCGAACACTGAAGCTTTCTTT
CDR3aa: CACSGANTEAFF

d_gene: -
v_gene: TRBV29-1
j_gene: TRBJ1-2
abundance: once
CDR3nt: TGCAGCGCGGGGGGCAGCCTCTATGGCTACACCTTC
CDR3aa: CSAGGSLYGYTF

d_gene: TRBD1
v_gene: TRBV29-1
j_gene: TRBJ1-2
abundance: -
CDR3nt: TGCAGCGTACAGGGGAGAACTCAGATCTATGGCTACACCTTC
CDR3aa: CSVQGRTQIYGYTF

d_gene: -
v_gene: TRBV29-1
j_gene: TRBJ1-2
abundance: few
CDR3nt: TGCAGCGTTGACAGGGATGGGGGCTATGGCTACACCTTC
CDR3aa: CSVDRDGGYGYTF

d_gene: -
v_gene: TRBV19
j_gene: TRBJ1-6
abundance: few
CDR3nt: TGTGCCAGTAGTATTAGGCGGGGACCAGGGTCACCCCTCCACTTT
CDR3aa: CASSIRRGPGSPLHF

d_gene: -
v_gene: TRBV29-1
j_gene: TRBJ2-2
abundance: few
CDR3nt: TGCAGCGTTGGAGGCACCGGGGAGCTGTTTTTT
CDR3aa: CSVGGTGELFF

d_gene: -
v_gene: TRBV9
j_gene: TRBJ2-2
abundance: once
CDR3nt: TGTGCCAGCAGCGTGGGATACGGCGGGGAGCTGTTTTTT
CDR3aa: CASSVGYGGELFF

d_gene: -
v_gene: TRBV29-1
j_gene: TRBJ2-7
abundance: few
CDR3nt: TGCAGCGTTGATAGGGGAACCGGCTACGAGCAGTACTTC
CDR3aa: CSVDRGTGYEQYF

d_gene: -
v_gene: TRBV6-5
j_gene: TRBJ1-2
abundance: -
CDR3nt: TGTGCCAGCAGCAATAACTATGGCTACACCTTC
CDR3aa: CASSNNYGYTF